This T cell receptor beta chain is drawn from a study of post-analysis software for immune sequencing data. Unique molecular identifiers tagged the TCR beta cDNA libraries. TCRdb re-derived calls from the PCR reads in MiXCR, one entry per CDR3 protein. Among 820,000 or so distinct CDR3 sequences listed, about 50% were seen once. On this clonotype itself: Its cognate antigen is unknown.

CDR1 is SGHTA, CDR2 FQGNSA, per germline. The CDR3 spans 15 residues. Trimming stripped 1 base from V and 8 bases from J, with 17 bases between. Study conclusions and caveats: TRBV segments more frequent in patients than in controls numbered a few and included TRBV5-6, TRBV5-1 and TRBV20-1.

The receptor comes from a girl between 5 and 17 years old with multiple sclerosis. The sequenced material came from blood. V is TRBV7-2 and J is TRBJ1-2; D may be TRBD1 (5 bases). The CDR3 spells CASSLVGGTVSGYTF. CDR3 nucleotide sequence: TGTGCCAGCAGCTTAGTAGGAGGGACGGTGAGCGGCTACACCTTC.